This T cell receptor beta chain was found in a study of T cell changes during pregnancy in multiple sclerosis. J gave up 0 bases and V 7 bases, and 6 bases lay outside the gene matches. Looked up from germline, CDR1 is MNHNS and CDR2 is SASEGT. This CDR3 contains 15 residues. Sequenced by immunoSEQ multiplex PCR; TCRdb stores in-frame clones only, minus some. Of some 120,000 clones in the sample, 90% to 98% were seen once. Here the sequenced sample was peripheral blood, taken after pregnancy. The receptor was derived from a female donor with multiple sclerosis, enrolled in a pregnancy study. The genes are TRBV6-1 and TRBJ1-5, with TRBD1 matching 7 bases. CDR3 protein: CASTRTGLSNQPQHF. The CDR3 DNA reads TGTGCCAGCACCCGGACAGGCCTTAGCAATCAGCCCCAGCATTTT.